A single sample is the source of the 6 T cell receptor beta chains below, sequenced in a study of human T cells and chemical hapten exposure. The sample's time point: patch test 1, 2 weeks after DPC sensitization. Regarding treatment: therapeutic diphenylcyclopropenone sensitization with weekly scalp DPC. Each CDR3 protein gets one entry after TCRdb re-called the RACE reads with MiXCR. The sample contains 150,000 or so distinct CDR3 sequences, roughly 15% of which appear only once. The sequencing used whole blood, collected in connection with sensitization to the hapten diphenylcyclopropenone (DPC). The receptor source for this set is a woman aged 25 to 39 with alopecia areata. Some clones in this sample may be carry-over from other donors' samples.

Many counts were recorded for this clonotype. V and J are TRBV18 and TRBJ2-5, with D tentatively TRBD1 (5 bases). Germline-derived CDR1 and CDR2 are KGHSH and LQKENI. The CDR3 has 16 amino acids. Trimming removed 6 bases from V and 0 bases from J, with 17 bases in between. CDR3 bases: TGTGCCAGCTCCTCCAGACAGTCCAAGTACCAAGAGACCCAGTACTTC. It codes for CASSSRQSKYQETQYF.

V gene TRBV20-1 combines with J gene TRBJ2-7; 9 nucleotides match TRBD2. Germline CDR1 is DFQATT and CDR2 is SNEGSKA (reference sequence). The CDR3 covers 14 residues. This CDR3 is CSGHRLAGSGEQYF. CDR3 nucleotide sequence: TGCAGCGGGCACCGGCTAGCGGGATCGGGCGAGCAGTACTTC.

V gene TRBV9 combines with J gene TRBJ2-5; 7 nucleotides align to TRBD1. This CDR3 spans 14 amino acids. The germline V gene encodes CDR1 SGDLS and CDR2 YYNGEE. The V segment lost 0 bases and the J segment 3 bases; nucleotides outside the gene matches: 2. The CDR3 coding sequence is TGTGCCAGCAGCGTAGGCGACAGGGAAGAGACCCAGTACTTC. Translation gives CASSVGDREETQYF.

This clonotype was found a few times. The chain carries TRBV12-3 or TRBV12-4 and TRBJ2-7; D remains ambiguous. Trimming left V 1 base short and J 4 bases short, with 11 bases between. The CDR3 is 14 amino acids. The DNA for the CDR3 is TGTGCCAGCAGTTTAGAATTTCTGAAATACGAGCAGTACTTC. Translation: CASSLEFLKYEQYF.

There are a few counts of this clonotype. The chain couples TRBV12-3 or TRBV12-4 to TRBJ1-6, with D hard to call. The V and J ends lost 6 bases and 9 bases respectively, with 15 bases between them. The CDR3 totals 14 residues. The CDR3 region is CASRFDQRGSPLHF. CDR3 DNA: TGTGCCAGCAGATTTGACCAAAGAGGTTCACCCCTCCACTTT.

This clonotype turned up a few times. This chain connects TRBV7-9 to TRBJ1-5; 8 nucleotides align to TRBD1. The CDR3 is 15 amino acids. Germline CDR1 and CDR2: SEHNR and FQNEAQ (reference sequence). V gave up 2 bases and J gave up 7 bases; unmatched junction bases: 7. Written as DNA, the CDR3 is TGTGCCAGCAGCTTACGACAGGGGCTTGCCCAGCCCCAGCATTTT. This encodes CASSLRQGLAQPQHF.